A selection of T cell receptor beta chains follows, all from one sample in a study of blood T cells in healthy people across ages. Each CDR3 protein is one row after TCRdb ran MiXCR on the 5' RACE reads. The repertoire holds about 800,000 distinct CDR3 sequences, with roughly 25% as singletons. This sample also belongs to another study, concerning T cells of mothers and their children.

The sample taken for sequencing was blood. All receptors come from a boy younger than 18 in good health. CDR3s include the opening cysteine and the closing phenylalanine or tryptophan. A D gene is named only where the DNA matches it firmly. Clone size is stated in some rows and not others, as once, few, many or a class when expanded.

>few|TRBJ2-7|TRBV7-8|-
TGTGCCAGCGTGTCGGGATACGAGCAGTACTTC
CASVSGYEQYF
>few|TRBJ2-1|TRBV6-5|-
TGTGCCAGTTCCGGCTCCGGGACCATCTTTGTAGATGAGCAGTTCTTC
CASSGSGTIFVDEQFF
>-|TRBJ2-7|TRBV28|TRBD1
TGTGCCAGCAGTTTAGATGGGACAGTCTACGAGCAGTACTTC
CASSLDGTVYEQYF
>-|TRBJ2-5|TRBV28|-
TGTGCCAGCAGTGCCCCGGGCTCACCAAGCCAGGAGACCCAGTACTTC
CASSAPGSPSQETQYF
>few|TRBJ2-1|TRBV10-3|TRBD2
TGTGCCATCATGCGGGGGGATGTTAATGAGCAGTTCTTC
CAIMRGDVNEQFF
>few|TRBJ2-5|TRBV4-3|-
TGCGCCAGCAGCCAGGAACACCGGGGCCAAGAGACCCAGTACTTC
CASSQEHRGQETQYF
>-|TRBJ2-1|TRBV11-3|TRBD2
TGTGCCAGCGGCTCACTAGCGGGAGGCCGCTACAATGAGCAGTTCTTC
CASGSLAGGRYNEQFF
>-|TRBJ2-3|TRBV27|-
TGTGCCAGCAGTTTTATGGGGGGTCGAACCTCGGGTACGCAGTATTTT
CASSFMGGRTSGTQYF
>-|TRBJ1-3|TRBV4-3|-
TGCGCCAGCAGCCAAGAGAAAACAGGGTCTGCTGGAAACACCATATATTTT
CASSQEKTGSAGNTIYF
>-|TRBJ2-2|TRBV7-3|-
TGTGCCAGCAGCTTAGGGTCCCTACCCCGCGGGGAGCTGTTTTTT
CASSLGSLPRGELFF
>few|TRBJ2-5|TRBV12-3/TRBV12-4|-
TGTGCCAGCAGCTCTGGGACGATCGCAGCCCCCGGGACCCAGTACTTC
CASSSGTIAAPGTQYF
>few|TRBJ2-1|TRBV5-1|TRBD2
TGCGCCAGCAGCTTGGGTAGCGGGAGTCGCAATGAGCAGTTCTTC
CASSLGSGSRNEQFF
>-|TRBJ1-5|TRBV5-1|-
TGCGCCAGCAGTCCGGACGGCCGCAAGGGGCAGCCCCAGCATTTT
CASSPDGRKGQPQHF
>-|TRBJ2-7|TRBV27|TRBD1
TGTGCCAGCAGACACAGGGGTTTTGACGAGCAGTACTTC
CASRHRGFDEQYF
>-|TRBJ2-1|TRBV20-1|TRBD2
TGCAGTGCGACTAGCCCCTTTGGTAGCAATGAGCAGTTCTTC
CSATSPFGSNEQFF
>-|TRBJ2-3|TRBV20-1|TRBD1
TGCAGTGCTAGCAGTTCCGACAGGGGAAATACAGATACGCAGTATTTT
CSASSSDRGNTDTQYF
>once|TRBJ2-7|TRBV20-1|TRBD1
TGCAGTGCTAGGTCGGGACAGGGAATCTACGAGCAGTACTTC
CSARSGQGIYEQYF
>many|TRBJ2-7|TRBV18|TRBD1
TGTGCCAGCAGGGGGCAGGGGGCCTACGAGCAGTACTTC
CASRGQGAYEQYF
>-|TRBJ1-6|TRBV20-1|TRBD1
TGCAGTGCGAGTTTGGGACAGCCTTATAATTCACCCCTCCACTTT
CSASLGQPYNSPLHF
>few|TRBJ1-4|TRBV6-5|-
TGTGCCAGCAGTTACTCGACGACACCGAATGAAAAATTGTTTTTT
CASSYSTTPNEKLFF
>-|TRBJ2-7|TRBV7-8|TRBD1
TGTGCCAGCAGCTTAGGACAGGGCGCTTTCTACGAGCAGTACTTC
CASSLGQGAFYEQYF
>-|TRBJ1-1|TRBV4-2|-
TGTGCCAGCAGCCAAGATTTGACCGGGAACACTGAAGCTTTCTTT
CASSQDLTGNTEAFF
>few|TRBJ1-4|TRBV6-6|-
TGTGCCACCAAACCGTGGACTGCGGAGGTTGAAAAACTGTTTTTT
CATKPWTAEVEKLFF
>-|TRBJ2-7|TRBV25-1|-
TGTGCCAGCAGTGAACAGGGCCACGAGCAGTACTTC
CASSEQGHEQYF
>-|TRBJ1-1|TRBV7-2|-
TGTGCCAGCAGCTTATTGAGATACCCGGGTGAAGCTTTCTTT
CASSLLRYPGEAFF
>few|TRBJ1-2|TRBV12-3/TRBV12-4|-
TGTGCCAGCAGTTTAGAGGTCGACAGATATGGCTACACCTTC
CASSLEVDRYGYTF
>few|TRBJ2-7|TRBV20-1|TRBD1
TGCAGTGCTAGAGTTCCTGGGGCAGGGGGAGACGAGCAGTACTTC
CSARVPGAGGDEQYF
>many|TRBJ2-2|TRBV3-1|-
TGTGCCAGCAGCCAAAGCCGCAGCACCGGGGAGCTGTTTTTT
CASSQSRSTGELFF
>-|TRBJ2-1|TRBV29-1|TRBD2
TGCAGCGTTGATCTTAGCGGGGGAAACAATGAGCAGTTCTTC
CSVDLSGGNNEQFF